The 20 T cell receptor beta chains below were found in one sample sequenced in a study of T cell repertoires in cytomegalovirus infection. These receptors are not linked to any known antigen. TCRdb processed the reads anew with MiXCR; each CDR3 protein has one entry. This sample has a few hundred thousand distinct CDR3 sequences; about 20% occur once, and the top ten carry roughly a fifth. The sequenced sample was cultured PBMCs, obtained from culture after CMV antigen stimulation. The source is a human donor in good health (CMV status not recorded). Some clones in this sample may be carry-over from other donors' samples.

This clonotype was recorded at least ten times. The V call is TRBV7-2, the J call TRBJ1-3; D is ambiguous. This CDR3 has 14 amino acids. With 2 bases removed from V and 2 bases from J, the gap between germline ends came to 7 bases. Looked up from germline, CDR1 is SGHTA and CDR2 is FQGNSA. The CDR3 protein is CASSLMGTGNTIYF. The CDR3 coding sequence is TGTGCCAGCAGCTTAATGGGAACTGGAAACACCATATATTTT.

This clonotype was seen a handful of times. The genes are TRBV6-2 or TRBV6-3 and TRBJ2-5; 10 nucleotides line up with TRBD2. In germline, CDR1 is MNHEY, CDR2 SVGEGT. The length of the CDR3 is 12 residues. DNA for the CDR3: TGTGTCTCGTGGACTAGCGGCGGGACCCAGTACTTC. Translated: CVSWTSGGTQYF.

This clonotype was detected a few times. The V call is TRBV15, the J call TRBJ2-3, with a weak D call TRBD2 (5 bases). CDR1 and CDR2 (germline): LNHNV, YYDKDF (reference sequence). Trimming shortened V by 4 bases and J by 3 bases, and 17 bases separated the two germline ends. The CDR3 is 16 residues long. The CDR3 here is CATSKVVGASTDTQYF. CDR3 coding DNA: TGTGCCACCAGCAAGGTCGTGGGAGCTTCAACAGATACGCAGTATTTT.

As concerns this clonotype: A read error may account for a junction end that differs from germline. V usage is TRBV12-3 or TRBV12-4 and J usage is TRBJ1-1; a possible D gene is TRBD1 (6 bases). The CDR3 has 14 residues. CDR3 in DNA: TGTGCCAGCAGTTCACGCCAGGGGAACATTGAAGCTTTCTTT. This sequence encodes CASSSRQGNIEAFF.

The chain employs TRBV24-1 and TRBJ2-1; 10 positions agree with TRBD1. The CDR3 length is 14 residues. V was clipped by 9 bases and J by 8 bases; unmatched bases: 9. The germline V gene encodes CDR1 KGHDR and CDR2 SFDVKD. The CDR3 DNA reads TGTGCCACCGGGAGGGGACAGGGGTTCGATGAGCAGTTCTTC. This encodes CATGRGQGFDEQFF.

Ten or more counts support this clonotype. The genes are TRBV6-2 or TRBV6-3 and TRBJ2-4; the D gene is possibly TRBD1 (5 bases). Germline-derived CDR1 and CDR2 are MNHEY and SVGEGT. Between the trimmed V and J ends, which lost 5 bases and 1 base, there was a span of 9 bases. This CDR3 spans 14 amino acids. The CDR3, as DNA: TGTGCCAGCAGTCTCGACAGCGCCAAAAACATTCAGTACTTC. As protein: CASSLDSAKNIQYF.

This rearrangement joins TRBV7-2 to TRBJ2-3; D not certain. V was cut by 5 bases and J by 6 bases, with 12 bases left in between. The CDR3 is 13 residues long. The germline V gene has CDR1 SGHTA and CDR2 FQGNSA. CDR3 DNA: TGTGCCAGCAGCCCTGATACTTGGGATACGCAGTATTTT. Translated, it gives CASSPDTWDTQYF.

CDR3 sequence reads: CASSILWREIIDEQFF. CDR3 sequence (DNA): TGTGCCAGTAGTATACTCTGGCGGGAGATAATCGATGAGCAGTTCTTC. V and J are TRBV19 and TRBJ2-1; 7 bases map to TRBD2. CDR1 is LNHDA, CDR2 SQIVND, per germline (reference sequence). Trimming removed 2 bases from V and 8 bases from J; junction bases left unmatched: 12. This CDR3 contains 16 residues.

This clonotype occurred many times. This chain uses TRBV12-3 or TRBV12-4 with TRBJ1-5; no definite D call. The CDR3 sequence is 13 residues long. Trimming left V 2 bases short and J 9 bases short, with 11 bases between. CDR3 nucleotides: TGTGCCAGCAGTTTATTTGTAGATGGGCCCCAGCATTTT. Its translation: CASSLFVDGPQHF.

This clonotype was counted ten times or more. The chain joins TRBV7-8 to TRBJ2-4; 9 positions agree with TRBD1. Losses at the gene ends were 1 base for V and 9 bases for J; bases not matched to a gene: 7. Germline assignment: CDR1 SGHVS and CDR2 FQNEAQ. CDR3 length: 15 amino acids. CDR3 loop: CASSLVGTGSSIQYF. In DNA form, the CDR3 reads TGTGCCAGCAGCTTAGTGGGGACAGGGTCATCCATTCAGTACTTC.

V and J are TRBV2 and TRBJ2-7; D is tentatively TRBD1 or TRBD2 (5 bases each). CDR1 SNHLY and CDR2 FYNNEI come from the germline V gene. This CDR3 is 14 amino acids long. V was cut by 4 bases and J by 6 bases, with 16 bases left in between. CDR3 sequence: CASSVGRMRSEQYF. In nucleotides, the CDR3 is TGTGCCAGCAGTGTGGGACGAATGAGGTCCGAGCAGTACTTC.

This clonotype has a count of ten or more. The V and J genes are TRBV6-5 and TRBJ2-1; D is unclear. The CDR3 spans 15 residues. Trimming removed 1 base from V and 3 bases from J, with 10 bases in between. Germline values: CDR1 MNHEY, CDR2 SVGAGI. CDR3 amino acids: CASSYWAPRYNEQFF. CDR3 DNA: TGTGCCAGCAGTTACTGGGCCCCCCGCTACAATGAGCAGTTCTTC.

This clonotype has a handful of counts. The chain combines TRBV19 with TRBJ2-5, with 10 bases aligning to TRBD2. Germline CDR1 reads LNHDA; CDR2 reads SQIVND (reference sequence). The CDR3 extends over 15 amino acids. V was pared by 5 bases and J by 4 bases, with 7 bases of the junction left unmatched. The CDR3 loop reads CASSPLAGEVETQYF. As DNA, the CDR3 is TGTGCCAGTAGTCCTCTAGCGGGAGAAGTAGAGACCCAGTACTTC.

In its sample, this clonotype was seen many times. The chain combines TRBV7-2 with TRBJ2-3; 14 bases line up with TRBD2. This CDR3 has 19 amino acids. V shed 5 bases and J 2 bases; nucleotides not matched to a gene: 12. Germline CDR1 and CDR2: SGHTA and FQGNSA. The CDR3 nucleotides are TGTGCCAGCAGCGCAAGGTGGTCGGGACTAGCGGGAGTCACAGATACGCAGTATTTT. The encoded protein is CASSARWSGLAGVTDTQYF.

This clonotype was observed a few times. V is TRBV19 and J is TRBJ2-7; D not resolved. This CDR3 has 14 residues. Germline V gene data show CDR1 as LNHDA and CDR2 as SQIVND (reference sequence). V was pared by 6 bases and J by 2 bases, with 14 bases between. CDR3 DNA sequence: TGTGCCAGTAGGGCTGCCGGTTTGCCCTACGAGCAGTACTTC. It is translated as CASRAAGLPYEQYF. Full variable domain (rest looked up from reference TRBV19 and TRBJ2-7): DGGITQSPKYLFRKEGQNVTLSCEQNLNHDAMYWYRQDPGQGLRLIYYSQIVNDFQKGDIAEGYSVSREKKESFPLTVTSAQKNPTAFYLCASRAAGLPYEQYFGPGTRLTVT.

This clonotype came up many times. The chain links TRBV6-1 to TRBJ1-1; D remains ambiguous. The V end was cut by 6 bases, the J end by 0 bases, with 5 bases between. CDR3 length: 12 amino acids. The germline V gene has CDR1 MNHNS and CDR2 SASEGT. CDR3 in amino acids: CASSPLNTEAFF. The CDR3 DNA sequence: TGTGCCAGCAGCCCGTTGAACACTGAAGCTTTCTTT.

This clonotype was picked up a small number of times. V usage is TRBV19 and J usage is TRBJ1-2; D is unresolved. Germline values: CDR1 LNHDA, CDR2 SQIVND (reference sequence). With 3 bases removed from V and 7 bases from J, the gap between germline ends came to 9 bases. CDR3 length: 12 residues. CDR3: CASSIWGGGYTF. The CDR3 nucleotides read TGTGCCAGTAGTATCTGGGGTGGTGGCTACACCTTC.

This clonotype was observed a handful of times. This chain joins TRBV10-3 and TRBJ2-7; D possibly uses TRBD1 or TRBD2 (6 bases each). The V end was cut by 2 bases, the J end by 5 bases, with 13 bases between. CDR1 is ENHRY and CDR2 is SYGVKD in the germline V gene. The CDR3 totals 14 residues. CDR3 in amino acids: CAISEGGGGHEQYF. For the CDR3, the DNA is TGTGCCATCAGTGAGGGAGGGGGAGGCCACGAGCAGTACTTC.

V gene TRBV20-1 combines with J gene TRBJ1-1, with unresolved D. Trimming removed 2 bases from V and 1 base from J, with 11 bases in between. Germline CDR1 is DFQATT and CDR2 is SNEGSKA (reference sequence). This CDR3 has 14 residues. In DNA, the CDR3 is TGCAGTGCTAGATTGGGCGGAGGGAACACTGAAGCTTTCTTT. Protein sequence: CSARLGGGNTEAFF.

CDR3 loop: CAITPGTSGTGELFF. The CDR3, as DNA: TGTGCCATCACTCCCGGGACTAGCGGGACCGGGGAGCTGTTTTTT. The chain carries TRBV10-3 and TRBJ2-2, with 12 bases lining up with TRBD2. Trimming at V came to 7 bases and at J to 5 bases, leaving 5 bases not matched to a gene. Germline V gives CDR1 ENHRY, CDR2 SYGVKD. CDR3 length equals 15 residues.